A single sample gave rise to the 7 T cell receptor beta chains below, sequenced in a study of T cells in Graves' hyperthyroidism and ophthalmopathy. Amplified TCR beta CDR3 regions came from RNA transcripts. An initial round of RT-PCR targeting the TCR CDR3 relied on the HTBI primer set. TCRdb recomputed calls from the multiplex PCR reads with MiXCR, one row per CDR3 protein. Of 330,000 or so distinct CDR3 sequences listed, 15% to 20% are singletons. The sample consisted of blood. These receptors came from a man in his fifties or sixties with Graves' ophthalmopathy.

The table lists this clonotype with many counts. V usage is TRBV11-2 and J usage is TRBJ1-1; D is perhaps TRBD1 (6 bases). Germline lookup yields CDR1 SGHAT and CDR2 FQNNGV. There are 17 residues in the CDR3. With 6 bases removed from V and 0 bases from J, the gap between germline ends came to 20 bases. The DNA for the CDR3 is TGTGCCAGCAGTAGCGCCCGGACAGCTATACTGAACACTGAAGCTTTCTTT. Translation gives CASSSARTAILNTEAFF.

In this sample, this clonotype turned up many times. V is TRBV28 and J is TRBJ1-1, with TRBD1 matching 8 bases. Germline CDR1 is MDHEN and CDR2 is SYDVKM. There are 14 residues in the CDR3. The J segment lost 1 base and the V segment lost 8 bases, leaving 6 bases of the junction unmatched. The CDR3: CASGIGTGNTEAFF. For the CDR3, the DNA is TGTGCCAGCGGAATAGGGACAGGGAACACTGAAGCTTTCTTT. Combining the CDR3 with reference TRBV28 and TRBJ1-1 gives the whole variable domain DVKVTQSSRYLVKRTGEKVFLECVQDMDHENMFWYRQDPGLGLRLIYFSYDVKMKEKGDIPEGYSVSREKKERFSLILESASTNQTSMYLCASGIGTGNTEAFFGQGTRLTVV.

This chain joins TRBV27 and TRBJ1-6; D ambiguous. Looked up from germline, CDR1 is MNHEY and CDR2 is SMNVEV (reference sequence). The CDR3 consists of 13 residues. Trimming took off 8 bases at V and 0 bases at J, with 5 bases between the two ends. The CDR3 protein is CASRSSYNSPLHF. In DNA form, the CDR3 reads TGTGCCAGCCGAAGCTCCTATAATTCACCCCTCCACTTT.

V gene TRBV10-2 combines with J gene TRBJ2-7, with TRBD2 matching 8 bases. CDR3 length equals 15 residues. Germline lookup yields CDR1 WSHSY and CDR2 SAAADI. V was pared by 5 bases and J by 9 bases, with 15 bases of the junction left unmatched. The CDR3 protein is CASSSPGGDVGRQYF. The CDR3 DNA reads TGCGCCAGCAGTTCCCCCGGGGGGGACGTAGGGAGGCAGTACTTC.

This clonotype was counted many times. The chain uses TRBV28 and TRBJ1-2; 12 bases are a match to TRBD1. Germline loops: CDR1 MDHEN, CDR2 SYDVKM. The length of the CDR3 is 15 residues. With 6 bases clipped from V and 4 bases from J, the junction kept 6 bases outside the gene matches. CDR3 region: CASRSGTGGLYGYTF. The CDR3 nucleotides are TGTGCCAGCAGATCCGGGACAGGGGGCCTCTATGGCTACACCTTC.

The sample holds a few counts of this clonotype. CDR3 DNA sequence: TGTGCCAGCAGCTCACGGACAGGGGGTTTGGACTATGGCTACACCTTC. This translates into CASSSRTGGLDYGYTF. This rearrangement joins TRBV7-9 to TRBJ1-2, with TRBD1 matching 10 bases. V gave up 4 bases and J gave up 3 bases; unmatched junction bases: 8. The length of the CDR3 is 16 residues. CDR1 and CDR2 from the germline V gene are SEHNR and FQNEAQ (reference sequence). Drawing the rest from reference TRBV7-9 and TRBJ1-2, the complete variable domain is DTGVSQNPRHKITKRGQNVTFRCDPISEHNRLYWYRQTLGQGPEFLTYFQNEAQLEKSRLLSDRFSAERPKGSFSTLEIQRTEQGDSAMYLCASSSRTGGLDYGYTFGSGTRLTVV.

The chain recombines TRBV30 with TRBJ1-3, with unresolved D. Between the trimmed V and J ends, which lost 0 bases and 2 bases, there was a span of 8 bases. The CDR3 runs 14 residues. Germline assignment: CDR1 GTSNPN and CDR2 SVGIG (reference sequence). The CDR3 is CAWSVWSTGNTIYF. The CDR3 coding sequence is TGTGCCTGGAGTGTATGGTCAACTGGAAACACCATATATTTT.